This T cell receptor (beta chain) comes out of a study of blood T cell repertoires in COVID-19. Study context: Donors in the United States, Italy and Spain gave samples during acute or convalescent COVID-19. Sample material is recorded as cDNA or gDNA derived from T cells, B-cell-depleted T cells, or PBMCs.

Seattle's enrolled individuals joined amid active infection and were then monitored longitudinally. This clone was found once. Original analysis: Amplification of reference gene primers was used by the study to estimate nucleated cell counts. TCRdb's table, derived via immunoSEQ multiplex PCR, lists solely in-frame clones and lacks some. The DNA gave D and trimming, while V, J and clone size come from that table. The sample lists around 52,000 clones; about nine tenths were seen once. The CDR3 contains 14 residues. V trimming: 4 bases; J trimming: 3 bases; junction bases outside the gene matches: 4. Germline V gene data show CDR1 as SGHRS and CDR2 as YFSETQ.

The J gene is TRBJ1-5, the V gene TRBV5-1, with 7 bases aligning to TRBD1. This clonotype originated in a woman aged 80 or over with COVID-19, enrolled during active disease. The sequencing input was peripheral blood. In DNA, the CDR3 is TGCGCCAGCAGCCCTGGGACAGACAATCAGCCCCAGCATTTT. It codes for CASSPGTDNQPQHF.